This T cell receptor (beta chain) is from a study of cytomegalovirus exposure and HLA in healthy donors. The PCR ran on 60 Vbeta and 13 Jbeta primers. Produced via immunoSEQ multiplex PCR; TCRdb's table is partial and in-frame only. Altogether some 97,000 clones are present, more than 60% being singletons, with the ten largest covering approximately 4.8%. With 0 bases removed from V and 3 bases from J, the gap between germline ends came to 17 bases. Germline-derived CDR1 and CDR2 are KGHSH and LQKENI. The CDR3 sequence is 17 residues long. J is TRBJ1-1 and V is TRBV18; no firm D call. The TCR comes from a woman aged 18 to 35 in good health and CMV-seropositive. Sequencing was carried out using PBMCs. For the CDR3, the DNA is TGTGCCAGCTCACCACCCAGAATGCGGAGGTCATACACTGAAGCTTTCTTT. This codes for CASSPPRMRRSYTEAFF.